What follows are 29 T cell receptor beta chains derived from one specimen sequenced in a study of brain metastases from non-small cell lung cancer. TCRdb keeps only in-frame clones here, not all; method: immunoSEQ multiplex PCR. The sample has some 3,100 clones; roughly 95% are singletons. Material for sequencing was tumor-adjacent normal tissue. The receptors here all came from a donor over 35 with non-small cell lung cancer.

This sequence joins TRBV15 and TRBJ2-1; TRBD2 matches at 14 bases. Germline CDR1 and CDR2: LNHNV and YYDKDF (reference sequence). The CDR3 covers 18 residues. The junction had 9 bases not matched to a gene; V was cut back by 0 bases and J by 8 bases. As DNA, the CDR3 is TGTGCCACCAGCAGAGATTCGGGACTAGCGGGAGAGTGGTATGAGCAGTTCTTC. Its translation: CATSRDSGLAGEWYEQFF.

The chain uses TRBV29-1 and TRBJ1-5; unclear D gene. Germline V gives CDR1 SQVTM, CDR2 ANQGSEA. The V end lost 0 bases, the J end lost 7 bases, and 10 bases lay between the germline ends. CDR3 size: 13 residues. CDR3 loop: CSVEETRGQPQHF. CDR3 nucleotide sequence: TGCAGCGTTGAAGAAACGAGAGGCCAGCCCCAGCATTTT. Drawing the rest from reference TRBV29-1 and TRBJ1-5, the complete variable domain is SAVISQKPSRDICQRGTSLTIQCQVDSQVTMMFWYRQQPGQSLTLIATANQGSEATYESGFVIDKFPISRPNLTFSTLTVSNMSPEDSSIYLCSVEETRGQPQHFGDGTRLSIL.

This chain joins TRBV28 and TRBJ2-5, with 7 bases fitting TRBD1. Per the germline V gene, CDR1 is MDHEN and CDR2 is SYDVKM. The CDR3 is made up of 14 amino acids. The trim removed 7 bases at V and 1 base at J, leaving 6 bases unmatched. This CDR3 is CASTLTGPQETQYF. The CDR3 DNA reads TGTGCCAGCACCCTGACAGGGCCCCAAGAGACCCAGTACTTC.

The genes are TRBV7-9 and TRBJ1-1; D unclear. The CDR3 loop spans 15 amino acids. V was clipped by 2 bases and J by 1 base, with 11 bases between them. Per germline, CDR1 SEHNR and CDR2 FQNEAQ (reference sequence). The CDR3 DNA reads TGTGCCAGCAGCTTAAAGGGAGAGCCGAACACTGAAGCTTTCTTT. Its protein is CASSLKGEPNTEAFF.

The V gene is TRBV6-1, the J gene TRBJ2-3; no clear D. The CDR3 length is 15 residues. The V and J ends lost 1 base and 3 bases respectively, with 11 bases between them. Germline V gene data show CDR1 as MNHNS and CDR2 as SASEGT. The DNA for the CDR3 is TGTGCCAGCAGTGAAGGGTCCGGCAGGACAGATACGCAGTATTTT. It is translated as CASSEGSGRTDTQYF.

The V and J genes are TRBV7-9 and TRBJ2-7; maybe TRBD2 (5 bases). CDR1 SEHNR and CDR2 FQNEAQ come from the germline V gene (reference sequence). The CDR3 runs 13 residues. V was shortened by 6 bases and J by 0 bases, with 9 bases between the two germline ends. The DNA of the CDR3 is TGTGCCAGCAGGGACTCCCGCTCCTACGAGCAGTACTTC. Encoded protein: CASRDSRSYEQYF.

The CDR3 nucleotides are TGTGCCAGCTCATCGCAGGGGAAACCCCTCCACTTT. It translates to CASSSQGKPLHF. The chain uses TRBV18 and TRBJ1-6, with D possibly TRBD1 on 6 matching bases. Trimming removed 5 bases from V and 12 bases from J, with 11 bases in between. There are 12 residues in the CDR3. The germline V gene has CDR1 KGHSH and CDR2 LQKENI.

In regard to this clone: One junction end does not reproduce the germline sequence, and a read error may be involved. The chain employs TRBV6-5 and TRBJ1-2, with D possibly being TRBD1 (5 bases). Germline CDR1 is MNHEY and CDR2 is SVGAGI. The CDR3 spans 13 residues. CDR3 sequence (DNA): TGTGCCAGCAGTTACGGGGGTAACGATGGCTACACCTTC. Residues: CASSYGGNDGYTF.

The rearrangement links TRBV28 to TRBJ2-2; TRBD1 or TRBD2 may be the D gene (5 bases each). The germline V gene has CDR1 MDHEN and CDR2 SYDVKM. V lost 8 bases and J lost 0, with 7 bases in between. The CDR3 has 13 amino acids. CDR3 in amino acids: CASRGANTGELFF. As DNA, the CDR3 is TGTGCCAGCCGAGGGGCGAACACCGGGGAGCTGTTTTTT.

This clone came up a few times. The germline gene is not matched at one end of the junction; a read error may be the cause. This chain joins TRBV4-1 and TRBJ1-6, with D unclear. CDR1 is MGHRA and CDR2 is YSYEKL in the germline V gene. The CDR3 contains 15 residues. The CDR3 region has the DNA TGCGCCAGCGCCCCCCAAGAGGGCGATAATTCACTCCTCCACTTT. This encodes CASAPQEGDNSLLHF.

This clone has only one observation. One end of the junction is discordant with germline, which a read error may explain. The chain links TRBV29-1 to TRBJ2-7; D possibly matches TRBD1 or TRBD2 (6 bases each). Germline V gene data show CDR1 as SQVTM and CDR2 as ANQGSEA. The CDR3 runs 20 residues. The CDR3 DNA is TGCAGCGTCGAAGGATACAAGGGGGGAAGGGACGGGAGTGGTATCGACGAGCAGTACTTC. Encoded protein: CSVEGYKGGRDGSGIDEQYF.

This chain connects TRBV5-6 to TRBJ1-3; D might be TRBD1 (5 bases). Trimming removed 4 bases at V and 0 bases at J, with 14 bases between. Germline V lookup: CDR1 SGHDT, CDR2 YYEEEE. CDR3 length: 16 residues. The DNA of the CDR3 is TGTGCCAGCAGCCTGGGACGGGCCCGCTCTGGAAACACCATATATTTT. Translation: CASSLGRARSGNTIYF.

The chain couples TRBV5-1 to TRBJ1-1; D is ambiguous. Deletions cut 0 bases from V and 1 base from J, with 4 bases between. The germline CDR1 and CDR2 sequences are SGHRS and YFSETQ. The CDR3 has 13 residues. The CDR3 DNA reads as TGCGCCAGCAGCTTGGACAGGAACACTGAAGCTTTCTTT. It specifies CASSLDRNTEAFF. The whole variable domain, filled in from reference TRBV5-1 and TRBJ1-1, reads KAGVTQTPRYLIKTRGQQVTLSCSPISGHRSVSWYQQTPGQGLQFLFEYFSETQRNKGNFPGRFSGRQFSNSRSEMNVSTLELGDSALYLCASSLDRNTEAFFGQGTRLTVV.

As for this clone: This CDR3 is also generated by other DNA sequences in the sample. The chain uses TRBV15 and TRBJ2-1; TRBD2 might be the D (5 bases). This CDR3 spans 15 amino acids. The V end was cut by 3 bases, the J end by 4 bases, with 13 bases between. Germline assignment: CDR1 LNHNV and CDR2 YYDKDF (reference sequence). The CDR3 DNA is TGTGCCACCAGCAGTCTGGGAGCGGATTACAATGAGCAGTTCTTC. Its translation is CATSSLGADYNEQFF.

Concerning this clone itself: Sequence at one end of the junction differs from germline and may be a read error. This chain joins TRBV5-4 and TRBJ1-1, with a possible D match to TRBD1 (6 bases). Germline values: CDR1 SGHNT, CDR2 YYREEE (reference sequence). This CDR3 has 13 residues. Written as DNA, the CDR3 is TGTGCTAGCAGCTTGGCAAGGGGGTACCGTGCTTTCTTT. It specifies CASSLARGYRAFF.

Note on this clone: One end of the junction is discordant with germline, which a read error may explain. The chain couples TRBV2 to TRBJ2-2; D might be TRBD2 (6 bases). CDR3 length equals 16 residues. Germline V CDR1 and CDR2: SNHLY, FYNNEI. CDR3 protein: CASSESGRINTGKLFF. The CDR3, as DNA: TGTGCCAGCAGTGAATCGGGGAGGATCAACACCGGGAAGCTGTTTTTT.

This chain links TRBV2 with TRBJ2-7; a possible D gene is TRBD2 (6 bases). CDR3 length: 15 residues. CDR1 and CDR2 from the germline V gene are SNHLY and FYNNEI. V was shortened by 1 base and J by 4 bases, with 14 bases between the two germline ends. CDR3 bases: TGTGCCAGCAGTGAAGTTGTAGCGGAAGTGTACGAGCAGTACTTC. Translated: CASSEVVAEVYEQYF.

This chain connects TRBV20-1 to TRBJ2-3; D gene ambiguous. CDR3 size: 13 residues. With 3 bases removed from V and 0 bases from J, the gap between germline ends came to 7 bases. CDR1 is DFQATT, CDR2 SNEGSKA, per germline (reference sequence). The CDR3 loop reads CSASGDSTDTQYF. The CDR3 DNA is TGCAGTGCTAGTGGTGACAGCACAGATACGCAGTATTTT.

The chain joins TRBV2 to TRBJ2-3, with D perhaps matching TRBD1 (5 bases). The CDR3 runs 14 residues. Trimming took 6 bases from V and 6 from J, leaving 16 bases between them. Germline V gene sequence: CDR1 SNHLY, CDR2 FYNNEI. CDR3 DNA: TGTGCCAGCAGGATCCAGGGCTTTGGGGATACGCAGTATTTT. It translates to CASRIQGFGDTQYF.

The chain is built from TRBV19 and TRBJ2-3; D perhaps matches TRBD1 (5 bases). There are 15 residues in the CDR3. Between the trimmed V and J ends, which lost 5 bases and 2 bases, there was a span of 14 bases. Germline values: CDR1 LNHDA, CDR2 SQIVND (reference sequence). The CDR3, as DNA: TGTGCCAGTAGTCTGGACAAGGGGAACACAGATACGCAGTATTTT. Amino acids: CASSLDKGNTDTQYF.

The chain couples TRBV28 to TRBJ1-2; D not certain. The germline gives CDR1 MDHEN, CDR2 SYDVKM. The CDR3 length is 15 residues. The V and J ends lost 5 bases and 4 bases respectively, with 17 bases between them. The CDR3 nucleotides read TGTGCCAGCAGTCCCTCCTCCACCGGGAGCTATGGCTACACCTTC. This sequence encodes CASSPSSTGSYGYTF.

The rearrangement uses TRBV2 and TRBJ2-5; 7 bases agree with TRBD2. Germline V gene lookup returns CDR1 SNHLY and CDR2 FYNNEI. The CDR3 covers 14 residues. Germline trimming cut 8 bases from V and 0 bases from J; bases unmatched to any gene: 6. Here the CDR3 reads CASVLGTNQETQYF. In nucleotides, the CDR3 is TGTGCCAGCGTCCTTGGGACTAACCAAGAGACCCAGTACTTC.

This chain links TRBV15 with TRBJ2-4; 7 bases are shared with TRBD1. Unmatched junction bases numbered 5, after V lost 0 bases and J lost 6 bases. Germline V gene lookup returns CDR1 LNHNV and CDR2 YYDKDF (reference sequence). This CDR3 has 15 amino acids. In DNA, the CDR3 is TGTGCCACCAGCAGAGAGGGACAGTCTAGAAACATTCAGTACTTC. It translates to CATSREGQSRNIQYF. Variable domain in full (rest from reference TRBV15 and TRBJ2-4): DAMVIQNPRYQVTQFGKPVTLSCSQTLNHNVMYWYQQKSSQAPKLLFHYYDKDFNNEADTPDNFQSRRPNTSFCFLDIRSPGLGDTAMYLCATSREGQSRNIQYFGAGTRLSVL.

The chain carries TRBV9 and TRBJ2-7; D is unclear. Germline CDR1 SGDLS, CDR2 YYNGEE. V dropped 0 bases and J dropped 2 bases, with 9 bases sitting between them. This CDR3 region has 14 residues. The CDR3 DNA reads TGTGCCAGCAGCGTAGACCCGGGCCCCTACGAGCAGTACTTC. Translated: CASSVDPGPYEQYF.

The V call is TRBV19, the J call TRBJ2-3; 7 nucleotides align to TRBD2. The germline V gene has CDR1 LNHDA and CDR2 SQIVND (reference sequence). After removal of 4 bases from V and 4 bases from J, the junction contained 11 bases not matched to a gene. This CDR3 spans 16 amino acids. Here the CDR3 reads CASSTPGGMGADTQYF. In nucleotides, the CDR3 is TGTGCCAGTAGTACACCGGGAGGTATGGGTGCAGATACGCAGTATTTT. Full variable domain (remainder filled in from reference TRBV19 and TRBJ2-3): DGGITQSPKYLFRKEGQNVTLSCEQNLNHDAMYWYRQDPGQGLRLIYYSQIVNDFQKGDIAEGYSVSREKKESFPLTVTSAQKNPTAFYLCASSTPGGMGADTQYFGPGTRLTVL.

This sequence joins TRBV28 and TRBJ1-1; D unclear. CDR3 length equals 13 residues. V was clipped by 6 bases and J by 0 bases, with 8 bases between them. CDR1 MDHEN and CDR2 SYDVKM come from the germline V gene. The CDR3 sequence: CASRVVLNTEAFF. The CDR3 nucleotides are TGTGCCAGCAGGGTAGTCCTGAACACTGAAGCTTTCTTT.

The rearrangement joins TRBV7-2 to TRBJ2-7; D might be TRBD1 (6 bases). The V gene lost 2 bases and the J gene lost 2 bases, with 10 bases spanning the gap. This CDR3 spans 14 amino acids. The germline CDR1 and CDR2 sequences are SGHTA and FQGNSA. In nucleotides, the CDR3 is TGTGCCAGCAGCTTACACAGGGATACCTACGAGCAGTACTTC. Residues: CASSLHRDTYEQYF.

V usage is TRBV19 and J usage is TRBJ2-7; D assignment may be TRBD1 or TRBD2 (5 bases each). Trimming removed 6 bases at V and 3 bases at J, with 15 bases between. Germline CDR1 and CDR2: LNHDA and SQIVND (reference sequence). The CDR3 runs to 14 residues. The CDR3 spells CASSGALEFYEQYF. Written as DNA, the CDR3 is TGTGCCAGTAGCGGGGCGCTAGAGTTCTACGAGCAGTACTTC.

The J gene is TRBJ1-2, the V gene TRBV6-5, with no clear D. Trimming removed 10 bases from V and 4 bases from J, with 10 bases in between. CDR3 length: 11 amino acids. Looked up from germline, CDR1 is MNHEY and CDR2 is SVGAGI. The CDR3 spells CATFDTYGYTF. The CDR3 DNA follows: TGTGCCACTTTTGACACCTATGGCTACACCTTC.